This T cell receptor beta chain was recovered during a study of PD-L1 blockade in urothelial cancer. Time point: pretreatment peripheral blood. Method: immunoSEQ multiplex PCR; TCRdb's copy keeps in-frame clones and lacks some. The sample holds tens of thousands of clones, roughly nine tenths seen once. V was clipped by 5 bases and J by 4 bases; unmatched bases: 6. The V gene's germline CDR1 is SGHRS and CDR2 YFSETQ. This CDR3 contains 14 residues. The sequenced sample was PBMCs, obtained around atezolizumab (anti-PD-L1) treatment. This chain joins TRBV5-1 and TRBJ2-5, with TRBD1 matching 9 bases. The source is a woman older than 75 with urothelial cancer. The CDR3 region has the DNA TGCGCCAGCAGTCCCGGGACAGGGAGAGAGACCCAGTACTTC. Its protein is CASSPGTGRETQYF.